A few counts support the clone carrying this TCR beta chain. This entry is derived from a study of identical twins. TCRdb re-analysed the 5' RACE reads in MiXCR, keeping a single row per CDR3 protein. The table lists approximately 600,000 distinct CDR3 sequences, over 8.5% of them singletons. Germline V gene lookup returns CDR1 ENHRY and CDR2 SYGVKD. Trimming cost V 6 bases and J 2 bases; bases outside gene matches: 1. The CDR3 covers 14 residues. The same data also went into a second study, on yellow fever vaccine responses in identical twins.

J is TRBJ1-1 and V is TRBV10-3, with 12 bases fitting TRBD1. The sample consisted of PBMCs. The sequence was obtained from a woman aged 18 to 35 in good health. CDR3 region: CAIRGQGANTEAFF. CDR3 DNA sequence: TGTGCCATCAGGGGACAGGGGGCTAACACTGAAGCTTTCTTT.